What follows are 4 T cell receptor beta chains derived from one specimen sequenced in a study of blood T cell repertoires in COVID-19. TCRdb's table, derived via immunoSEQ multiplex PCR, lists solely in-frame clones and lacks some. The sample holds 150,000 to 200,000 clones, about 90% seen once. The specimen was PBMCs or T cells enriched from blood (not recorded which). All receptors come from a woman in her twenties or thirties who had recovered from COVID-19.

The chain joins TRBV15 to TRBJ1-2; no clear D. CDR1 is LNHNV, CDR2 YYDKDF, per germline (reference sequence). The ends were cut back, 1 base at V and 5 bases at J, with 8 bases in the middle. This CDR3 comprises 13 residues. The CDR3 sequence is CATSRGTEYGYTF. In DNA, the CDR3 is TGTGCCACCAGCAGAGGAACTGAATATGGCTACACCTTC. Complete variable domain (other parts from reference TRBV15 and TRBJ1-2): DAMVIQNPRYQVTQFGKPVTLSCSQTLNHNVMYWYQQKSSQAPKLLFHYYDKDFNNEADTPDNFQSRRPNTSFCFLDIRSPGLGDTAMYLCATSRGTEYGYTFGSGTRLTVV.

The rearrangement links TRBV27 to TRBJ2-3; 7 bases are a match to TRBD2. Trimming at V came to 4 bases and at J to 0 bases, leaving 7 bases not matched to a gene. The germline V gene encodes CDR1 MNHEY and CDR2 SMNVEV (reference sequence). The CDR3 has 16 residues. CDR3: CASSYERGSSTDTQYF. As DNA, the CDR3 is TGTGCCAGCAGTTACGAGCGGGGTTCTAGCACAGATACGCAGTATTTT.

This chain joins TRBV11-2 and TRBJ2-3; D is possibly TRBD2 (6 bases). Germline CDR1 is SGHAT and CDR2 is FQNNGV. V was cut by 0 bases and J by 2 bases, with 9 bases left in between. The CDR3 runs 15 residues. The CDR3 nucleotides read TGTGCCAGCAGCTTAGAGGCGGGGATCACAGATACGCAGTATTTT. It codes for CASSLEAGITDTQYF.

The chain employs TRBV6-2 or TRBV6-3 and TRBJ2-7, with TRBD2 matching 10 bases. The V and J ends lost 5 bases and 4 bases, in that order; junction bases with no gene match: 8. Germline assignment: CDR1 MNHEY and CDR2 SVGEGT. This CDR3 has 15 amino acids. CDR3 sequence: CASSPVAGGRYEQYF. The CDR3 DNA reads as TGTGCCAGCAGTCCGGTAGCGGGAGGTCGGTACGAGCAGTACTTC.